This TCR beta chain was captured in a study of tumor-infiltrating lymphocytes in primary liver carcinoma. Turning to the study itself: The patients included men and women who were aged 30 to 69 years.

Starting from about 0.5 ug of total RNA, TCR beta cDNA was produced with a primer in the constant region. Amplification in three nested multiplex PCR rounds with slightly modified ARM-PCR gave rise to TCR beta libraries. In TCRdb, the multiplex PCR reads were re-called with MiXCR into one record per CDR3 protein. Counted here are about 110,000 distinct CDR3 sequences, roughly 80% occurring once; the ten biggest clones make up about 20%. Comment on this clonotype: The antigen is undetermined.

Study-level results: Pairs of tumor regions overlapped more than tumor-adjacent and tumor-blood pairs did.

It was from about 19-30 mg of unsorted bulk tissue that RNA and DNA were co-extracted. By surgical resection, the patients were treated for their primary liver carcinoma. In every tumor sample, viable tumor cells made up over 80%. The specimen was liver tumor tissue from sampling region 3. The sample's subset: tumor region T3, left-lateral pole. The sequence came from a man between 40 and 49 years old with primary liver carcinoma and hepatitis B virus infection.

CDR3 coding DNA: TGTGCCAGCACTCAAGATCAGGGCCCTTACCCAGCTTTCTTT. Translation gives CASTQDQGPYPAFF. V usage is TRBV14 and J usage is TRBJ1-1; a weak D match, TRBD1 (5 bases). The CDR3 is 14 amino acids. The germline gives CDR1 SGHDN, CDR2 FVKESK. The V end was cut by 7 bases, the J end by 10 bases, with 22 bases between.